Detailed here is one T cell receptor (beta chain). Trimming took off 4 bases at V and 2 bases at J, with 11 bases between the two ends. Germline V gene sequence: CDR1 SGHRS, CDR2 YFSETQ. This CDR3 spans 14 amino acids. The sample is drawn from a study of blood T cell repertoires in COVID-19. Study information: Acute and convalescent COVID-19 samples came from the United States, Italy and Spain.

The table came from immunoSEQ multiplex PCR; TCRdb's copy has only in-frame clones and leaves some out. This sample yields approximately 44,000 clones, of which under 85% are seen a single time; roughly a third belongs to the top ten. This receptor was taken from a woman older than 75 with acute or convalescent COVID-19. The gene calls are TRBV5-1 and TRBJ2-3; TRBD1 might be the D (5 bases). Sequenced material: peripheral blood. The CDR3 DNA reads as TGCGCCAGCAGCATAGACAGCTTCACAGATACGCAGTATTTT. It codes for CASSIDSFTDTQYF.